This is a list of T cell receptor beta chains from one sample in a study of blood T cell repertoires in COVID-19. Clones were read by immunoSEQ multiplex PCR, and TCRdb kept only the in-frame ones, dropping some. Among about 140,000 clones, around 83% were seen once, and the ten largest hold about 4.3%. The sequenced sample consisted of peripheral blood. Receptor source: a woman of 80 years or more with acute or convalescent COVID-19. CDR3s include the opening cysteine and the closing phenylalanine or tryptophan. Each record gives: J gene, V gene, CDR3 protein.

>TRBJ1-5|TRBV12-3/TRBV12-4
CASRPRGDQPQHF
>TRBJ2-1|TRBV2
CASSPRYNEQFF
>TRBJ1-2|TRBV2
CASIDRANYGYTF
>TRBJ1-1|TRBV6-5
CASYRAYTEAFF
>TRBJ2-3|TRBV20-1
CSAIDRHTDTQYF
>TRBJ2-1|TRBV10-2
CASSDSPFGVNEQFF
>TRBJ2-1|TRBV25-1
CASSEWQGVNEQFF
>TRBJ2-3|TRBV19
CASSRGTSGGTDTQYF
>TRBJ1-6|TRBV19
CASSIELENSPLHF
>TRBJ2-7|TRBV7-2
CASSSWVAGPNEQYF